This record covers a single T cell receptor beta chain. Single viable CD3+CD4+CD8-CD45RO+ cells were sorted as the memory CD4+ T cells. The data stem from a study of memory CD4+ T cells and cytomegalovirus serostatus. V lost 3 bases to trimming and J lost 1 base, with 13 bases between them. This CDR3 region has 15 residues. Germline V CDR1 and CDR2: SGHRS, YFSETQ. The table came from immunoSEQ multiplex PCR; TCRdb's copy has only in-frame clones and leaves some out. The sample holds some 41,000 clones, roughly three quarters seen once. This sequence joins TRBV5-1 and TRBJ1-1, with D possibly matching TRBD1 (5 bases). Input material: memory CD4+ T cells from blood. The clonotype comes from an adult in good health and CMV-seronegative. Here the CDR3 reads CASSWAWDGNTEAFF. CDR3 DNA sequence: TGCGCCAGCAGCTGGGCCTGGGACGGGAACACTGAAGCTTTCTTT.